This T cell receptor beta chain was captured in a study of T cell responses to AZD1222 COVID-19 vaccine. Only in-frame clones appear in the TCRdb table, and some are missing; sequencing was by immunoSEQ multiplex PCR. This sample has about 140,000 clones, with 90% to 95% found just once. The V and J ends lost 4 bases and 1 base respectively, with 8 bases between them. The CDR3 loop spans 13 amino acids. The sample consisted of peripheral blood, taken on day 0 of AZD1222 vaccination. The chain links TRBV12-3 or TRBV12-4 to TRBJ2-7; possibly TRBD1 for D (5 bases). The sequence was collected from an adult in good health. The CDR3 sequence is CASSWGSSYEQYF. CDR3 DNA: TGTGCCAGCAGTTGGGGCAGTTCCTACGAGCAGTACTTC.